The 18 T cell receptor beta chains below were found in one sample sequenced in a study of Graves' ophthalmopathy and Graves' hyperthyroidism (dated by TCRdb to about 2018). Sequencer: Illumina HiSeq 2000. TCR beta CDR3 regions were amplified from RNA transcripts for repertoire sequencing. The first round of RT-PCR was done with HTBI primers and the Qiagen OneStep RT-PCR kit, and was followed by a second round of multiplex PCR, then size selection and purification. TCRdb redid the processing of the public reads, applying fastp at Q25 and MiXCR, and retained in-frame beta chains. Each entry merges the rows of one CDR3 protein and shows their most common DNA and genes. The sample includes around 600,000 distinct CDR3 sequences, with under 50% observed a single time. 3% to 3.5% of the sample is taken by the ten largest. The sample taken for sequencing was peripheral blood. The source of these receptors is an adult man with Graves' ophthalmopathy.

This clonotype showed up many times. The rearrangement links TRBV20-1 to TRBJ2-7; D not resolved. Trimming stripped 3 bases from V and 6 bases from J, with 15 bases between. The CDR3 has 13 amino acids. Germline values: CDR1 DFQATT, CDR2 SNEGSKA (reference sequence). CDR3 DNA sequence: TGCAGTGCTAGCATAAATGTGAAAGGCGAGCAGTACTTC. This sequence encodes CSASINVKGEQYF.

Concerning this clonotype: A read error may produce the germline difference seen at one junction end. The genes are TRBV7-9 and TRBJ2-2, with 8 bases matching TRBD2. Germline V lookup: CDR1 SEHNR, CDR2 FQNEAQ (reference sequence). The CDR3 is made up of 16 amino acids. The CDR3, as DNA: TGTGCCAGCAGCCCGACACGGGGGGGTTGGACCGGGGAGTTGTTTTTT. This sequence encodes CASSPTRGGWTGELFF.

The sample holds many counts of this clonotype. V usage is TRBV29-1 and J usage is TRBJ1-2, with a weak D call TRBD1 (5 bases). CDR1 and CDR2 from the germline V gene are SQVTM and ANQGSEA. This CDR3 is 11 amino acids long. V lost 7 bases and J 7 bases, leaving 13 bases between the germline ends. Here the CDR3 DNA reads TGCAGCGACTCTCTCCAGGGTGGCTACACCTTC. Its protein product is CSDSLQGGYTF.

The chain uses TRBV29-1 and TRBJ1-2; TRBD1 matches at 9 bases. The CDR3 consists of 12 residues. CDR1 is SQVTM and CDR2 is ANQGSEA in the germline V gene. The V and J ends lost 4 bases and 8 bases, in that order; junction bases with no gene match: 5. The CDR3 coding sequence is TGCAGCGTTGGCGGGACAGGGACCGGCTACACCTTC. This codes for CSVGGTGTGYTF.

The chain joins TRBV29-1 to TRBJ1-1, with 8 bases lining up with TRBD1. Germline V gene data show CDR1 as SQVTM and CDR2 as ANQGSEA. J lost 0 bases, V lost 7 bases, and 13 bases had no gene match. This CDR3 has 16 residues. For the CDR3, the DNA is TGCAGCGCGAGAGAGGCAGGGGGCCCGATGAACACTGAAGCTTTCTTT. Amino acids: CSAREAGGPMNTEAFF.

A remark on this clonotype: The junction does not match germline at one end; this may be a read error. This chain uses TRBV20-1 with TRBJ2-7, with no clear D. CDR1 is DFQATT and CDR2 is SNEGSKA in the germline V gene (reference sequence). CDR3 length: 12 amino acids. The CDR3 is CSARDISRALFF. The DNA for the CDR3 is TGCAGTGCTAGAGATATATCAAGGGCGTTATTCTTC.

This clonotype came up many times. The V call is TRBV20-1, the J call TRBJ2-5; D gene unclear. The length of the CDR3 is 14 residues. CDR1 and CDR2 (germline): DFQATT, SNEGSKA (reference sequence). V was clipped by 3 bases and J by 4 bases, with 15 bases between them. The chain's CDR3 is CSASRAAIRETQYF. The CDR3 region has the DNA TGCAGTGCTAGTCGGGCCGCCATCCGAGAGACCCAGTACTTC.

This clonotype was counted a few times. An end of the junction does not agree with germline; a read error may underlie this. The chain uses TRBV10-3 and TRBJ2-5, with 9 bases that match TRBD1. Germline values: CDR1 ENHRY, CDR2 SYGVKD. CDR3 length: 17 residues. The DNA of the CDR3 is TGTGCCAGCAGTTACTTACCCTCGACAGGGGGAATCGAGACCCAGTACTTC. This translates into CASSYLPSTGGIETQYF.

In its sample, this clonotype was seen once. The rearrangement joins TRBV9 to TRBJ1-2; D unresolved. The length of the CDR3 is 13 residues. Germline CDR1 is SGDLS and CDR2 is YYNGEE. Between the trimmed V and J ends, which lost 0 bases and 3 bases, there was a span of 6 bases. DNA of the CDR3: TGTGCCAGCAGCGTAGAGAGTGACTATGGCTACACCTTC. Protein: CASSVESDYGYTF. The full variable domain, in which reference TRBV9 and TRBJ1-2 provide the parts outside the CDR3, is DSGVTQTPKHLITATGQRVTLRCSPRSGDLSVYWYQQSLDQGLQFLIQYYNGEERAKGNILERFSAQQFPDLHSELNLSSLELGDSALYFCASSVESDYGYTFGSGTRLTVV.

This rearrangement joins TRBV29-1 to TRBJ2-6, with TRBD1 as a possible D gene (6 bases). The CDR3 consists of 15 residues. Germline lookup yields CDR1 SQVTM and CDR2 ANQGSEA. V dropped 5 bases and J dropped 0 bases, with 11 bases sitting between them. The CDR3 nucleotides are TGCAGCGTTTTACAGGGCCGCTCTGGGGCCAACGTCCTGACTTTC. This encodes CSVLQGRSGANVLTF.

This clonotype was found many times. The chain joins TRBV9 to TRBJ2-2; no clear D. This CDR3 region has 13 residues. The germline V gene encodes CDR1 SGDLS and CDR2 YYNGEE. V lost 0 bases and J 3 bases, leaving 3 bases between the germline ends. CDR3 nucleotides: TGTGCCAGCAGCGTAGGTCACACCGGGGAGCTGTTTTTT. As protein: CASSVGHTGELFF. The variable domain in full, with the rest retrieved from reference TRBV9 and TRBJ2-2, is DSGVTQTPKHLITATGQRVTLRCSPRSGDLSVYWYQQSLDQGLQFLIQYYNGEERAKGNILERFSAQQFPDLHSELNLSSLELGDSALYFCASSVGHTGELFFGEGSRLTVL.

This clonotype was seen a single time. V usage is TRBV10-3 and J usage is TRBJ1-2; TRBD1 is a possible D gene (5 bases). Germline V gives CDR1 ENHRY, CDR2 SYGVKD. The CDR3 sequence is 16 residues long. The V end lost 4 bases, the J end lost 2 bases, and 17 bases lay between the germline ends. CDR3 region: CAISARDAGWNYGYTF. CDR3 coding DNA: TGTGCCATCAGTGCTAGAGATGCAGGGTGGAACTATGGCTACACCTTC.

The chain employs TRBV5-1 and TRBJ2-7; 10 nucleotides agree with TRBD2. This CDR3 region has 15 residues. The V segment lost 4 bases and the J segment 4 bases; nucleotides outside the gene matches: 8. Germline V gene data show CDR1 as SGHRS and CDR2 as YFSETQ. The CDR3 loop is CASSPTSGVLYEQYF. The CDR3 DNA follows: TGCGCCAGCAGCCCAACTAGCGGGGTCCTTTACGAGCAGTACTTC. Complete variable domain (other parts from reference TRBV5-1 and TRBJ2-7): KAGVTQTPRYLIKTRGQQVTLSCSPISGHRSVSWYQQTPGQGLQFLFEYFSETQRNKGNFPGRFSGRQFSNSRSEMNVSTLELGDSALYLCASSPTSGVLYEQYFGPGTRLTVT.

As for this clonotype: A much larger clone differs from this one at a single base, so this may be a read error. V and J are TRBV10-3 and TRBJ2-7, with 10 bases identical to TRBD1. The CDR3 totals 14 residues. Germline V gene lookup returns CDR1 ENHRY and CDR2 SYGVKD. V lost 6 bases and J lost 3; bases outside the gene matches: 5. The CDR3 sequence is CAIRRTGGIYEQYF. CDR3 sequence (DNA): TGTGCCATCAGACGGACAGGGGGGATCTACGAGCAGTACTTC.

A note on this clonotype: A clone one base away is much larger, so this may be a read error. Here the CDR3 omits its conserved ending phenylalanine or tryptophan, so a read error is the likely source. The genes are TRBV20-1 and TRBJ2-5; the D is unclear. Germline V CDR1 and CDR2: DFQATT, SNEGSKA (reference sequence). Trimming took 5 bases from V and 1 from J, leaving 8 bases between them. CDR3 size: 12 residues. CDR3 region: CSASGPQETQYV. CDR3 sequence (DNA): TGCAGTGCTTCGGGCCCCCAAGAGACCCAGTACGTC.

This clonotype was seen at least ten times. The chain employs TRBV6-6 and TRBJ1-6, with D unclear. Trimming pared 5 bases from V and 10 bases from J, leaving 18 bases between. Germline V gives CDR1 MNHNY, CDR2 SVGAGI (reference sequence). This CDR3 is 15 amino acids long. The DNA of the CDR3 is TGTGCCAGCAGTGAACTAGGAGGACTTGGGTCACCCCTCCACTTT. It codes for CASSELGGLGSPLHF.

The V gene is TRBV5-1, the J gene TRBJ1-2; D is perhaps TRBD1 (6 bases). This CDR3 region has 18 residues. Germline CDR1 reads SGHRS; CDR2 reads YFSETQ. V dropped 4 bases and J dropped 4 bases, with 26 bases sitting between them. CDR3 in amino acids: CASSQESLGQTSVYGYTF. Here the CDR3 DNA reads TGCGCCAGCAGCCAAGAGTCCCTCGGACAGACTTCCGTCTATGGCTACACCTTC.

This clonotype was observed at least ten times. This sequence joins TRBV19 and TRBJ1-3; the D gene is possibly TRBD1 (5 bases). The CDR3 length is 13 residues. Trimming stripped 9 bases from V and 0 bases from J, with 9 bases between. Germline assignment: CDR1 LNHDA and CDR2 SQIVND (reference sequence). In DNA, the CDR3 is TGTGCCAGCAGGGATAACTCTGGAAACACCATATATTTT. Translation: CASRDNSGNTIYF.